These T cell receptor beta chains were read from a single sample in a study of cytomegalovirus exposure and HLA in healthy donors. Using immunoSEQ multiplex PCR, the repertoire was profiled, and TCRdb retains in-frame clones only, with some absent. The table lists 170,000 or so clones, 79% of them singletons. The sequencing sample was made of PBMCs. The receptors derive from a woman between 35 and 50 years old in good health and CMV-seronegative. Each CDR3 is given with its conserved first and last residue. D genes are given only for firm matches. A clone size is listed for some rows: how often the clone was seen (once, few, many), or a class if it is expanded.

D: .
size: .
J: TRBJ1-2
V: TRBV25-1
CDR3: CASRGGNYGYTF

D: TRBD1
size: few
J: TRBJ2-1
V: TRBV7-7
CDR3: CASSSGTGSEYEQFF

D: .
size: .
J: TRBJ1-1
V: TRBV2
CDR3: CASSEAGGRTEAFF

D: .
size: .
J: TRBJ1-2
V: TRBV19
CDR3: CASTQLGQYGYTF

D: TRBD1
size: .
J: TRBJ1-1
V: TRBV7-6
CDR3: CASTPWTGRNTEAFF

D: TRBD2
size: .
J: TRBJ2-7
V: TRBV7-2
CDR3: CASSLVGTRTNEQYF

D: .
size: .
J: TRBJ2-7
V: TRBV6-5
CDR3: CASRQGTDEQYF

D: TRBD2
size: .
J: TRBJ2-7
V: TRBV12-5
CDR3: CASGGIAGSYEQYF

D: TRBD2
size: .
J: TRBJ2-7
V: TRBV13
CDR3: CASSKPSGSSYEQYF

D: .
size: few
J: TRBJ2-5
V: TRBV7-2
CDR3: CASSPDGGTGAQYF

D: TRBD1
size: .
J: TRBJ1-2
V: TRBV28
CDR3: CASRGVQGVLIYGYTF

D: .
size: few
J: TRBJ1-2
V: TRBV27
CDR3: CASSPGAGEPPYGYTF

D: .
size: .
J: TRBJ2-3
V: TRBV6-1
CDR3: CASSEQATSTDTQYF

D: .
size: .
J: TRBJ2-7
V: TRBV27
CDR3: CASSFGGKPGPSNF

D: .
size: .
J: TRBJ2-7
V: TRBV11-2
CDR3: CASSLGPQGYEQYF

D: .
size: few
J: TRBJ2-5
V: TRBV13
CDR3: CASTLPGVQETQYF

D: TRBD1
size: .
J: TRBJ1-1
V: TRBV29-1
CDR3: CSVLTGWGDTEAFF

D: TRBD1
size: .
J: TRBJ2-7
V: TRBV6-6
CDR3: CASSYLTGLRYEQYF

D: TRBD2
size: .
J: TRBJ2-1
V: TRBV7-9
CDR3: CASSPGLAGGAWQFF

D: .
size: .
J: TRBJ1-4
V: TRBV7-3
CDR3: CASSLVRGEKLFF

D: TRBD2
size: .
J: TRBJ2-5
V: TRBV6-1
CDR3: CASSGRTSGRAEQETQYF

D: .
size: once
J: TRBJ2-3
V: TRBV6-4
CDR3: CASSRTSTDTQYF

D: .
size: few
J: TRBJ1-1
V: TRBV2
CDR3: CASSGPSPMNTEAFF

D: TRBD1
size: .
J: TRBJ2-7
V: TRBV14
CDR3: CASSDVPGQTYEQYF